Below are 10 T cell receptor beta chains sequenced from a single sample in a study of somatic mutations in cytotoxic T cells in rheumatoid arthritis. The table came from immunoSEQ multiplex PCR; TCRdb's copy has only in-frame clones and leaves some out. The sample has under 25,000 clones; 85% are singletons. Sequenced: CD8+ T cells sorted from blood. The receptors stem from a woman aged 40 to 50 with rheumatoid arthritis.

J is TRBJ2-2 and V is TRBV11-3; tentative D call: TRBD2 (6 bases). Per germline, CDR1 SGHNT and CDR2 YENEEA. Between the trimmed V and J ends, which lost 5 bases and 6 bases, there was a span of 10 bases. This CDR3 spans 13 amino acids. The CDR3 DNA follows: TGTGCCAGCAGCGTGGACTACGCCGGGGAGCTGTTTTTT. Translated, it gives CASSVDYAGELFF. The full variable domain, with the rest looked up from reference TRBV11-3 and TRBJ2-2, is EAGVVQSPRYKIIEKKQPVAFWCNPISGHNTLYWYLQNLGQGPELLIRYENEEAVDDSQLPKDRFSAERLKGVDSTLKIQPAELGDSAVYLCASSVDYAGELFFGEGSRLTVL.

The chain combines TRBV6-5 with TRBJ2-7; TRBD2 matches 10 bases. The germline V gene encodes CDR1 MNHEY and CDR2 SVGAGI. The CDR3 runs to 15 residues. Trimming at V came to 5 bases and at J to 2 bases, leaving 6 bases not matched to a gene. The CDR3 region is CASSPGTSVTYEQYF. Written as DNA, the CDR3 is TGTGCCAGCAGTCCCGGGACTAGCGTTACCTACGAGCAGTACTTC.

The chain couples TRBV7-6 to TRBJ2-1, with D possibly TRBD2 on 5 matching bases. With 3 bases removed from V and 5 bases from J, the gap between germline ends came to 5 bases. Germline assignment: CDR1 SGHVS and CDR2 FNYEAQ. This CDR3 is built from 12 residues. This CDR3 is CASSLRDNEQFF. As DNA, the CDR3 is TGTGCCAGCAGCTTGAGGGACAATGAGCAGTTCTTC. Filled out from reference TRBV7-6 and TRBJ2-1, the complete variable domain reads GAGVSQSPRYKVTKRGQDVALRCDPISGHVSLYWYRQALGQGPEFLTYFNYEAQQDKSGLPNDRFSAERPEGSISTLTIQRTEQRDSAMYRCASSLRDNEQFFGPGTRLTVL.

In its sample, this clone was seen a few times. The chain couples TRBV29-1 to TRBJ2-7, with D uncertain. CDR1 and CDR2 from the germline V gene are SQVTM and ANQGSEA. Trimming cost V 6 bases and J 0 bases, with 9 bases left between them. CDR3 length equals 12 residues. The CDR3, as DNA: TGCAGCGTCTCCGCGAGCTCCTACGAGCAGTACTTC. This codes for CSVSASSYEQYF.

The chain couples TRBV30 to TRBJ2-2, with 7 bases identical to TRBD1. Per the germline V gene, CDR1 is GTSNPN and CDR2 is SVGIG (reference sequence). Unmatched junction bases numbered 5, after V lost 7 bases and J lost 3 bases. The CDR3 sequence is 13 residues long. Here the CDR3 reads CASDRRYTGELFF. The CDR3 region has the DNA TGTGCCTCGGACAGGCGATACACCGGGGAGCTGTTTTTT.

This clone showed up just a few times. The genes are TRBV27 and TRBJ2-6, with 10 bases identical to TRBD1. The V and J ends lost 5 bases and 11 bases, in that order; junction bases with no gene match: 3. The CDR3 runs to 13 residues. In germline, CDR1 is MNHEY, CDR2 SMNVEV (reference sequence). The CDR3 loop reads CASSPGQGYVLTF. CDR3 nucleotide sequence: TGTGCCAGCAGTCCGGGACAGGGGTACGTCCTGACTTTC. Looking up the rest from reference TRBV27 and TRBJ2-6 gives the full variable domain: EAQVTQNPRYLITVTGKKLTVTCSQNMNHEYMSWYRQDPGLGLRQIYYSMNVEVTDKGDVPEGYKVSRKEKRNFPLILESPSPNQTSLYFCASSPGQGYVLTFGAGSRLTVL.

This rearrangement joins TRBV2 to TRBJ1-6; perhaps TRBD1 as D (6 bases). V lost 6 bases and J 6 bases, leaving 21 bases between the germline ends. Germline lookup yields CDR1 SNHLY and CDR2 FYNNEI. This CDR3 region has 17 residues. CDR3 bases: TGTGCCAGCAGCCTCAGCCTTACAGGGTTGGGTAATTCACCCCTCCACTTT. Its translation is CASSLSLTGLGNSPLHF. The full variable domain, completed using reference TRBV2 and TRBJ1-6, is EPEVTQTPSHQVTQMGQEVILRCVPISNHLYFYWYRQILGQKVEFLVSFYNNEISEKSEIFDDQFSVERPDGSNFTLKIRSTKLEDSAMYFCASSLSLTGLGNSPLHFGNGTRLTVT.

The chain recombines TRBV6-1 with TRBJ2-7; a possible D gene is TRBD1 (6 bases). Per germline, CDR1 MNHNS and CDR2 SASEGT. V lost 6 bases and J lost 0, with 15 bases in between. This CDR3 is 15 amino acids long. The DNA of the CDR3 is TGTGCCAGCAGCGCCCCCCGGGACAACTCCTACGAGCAGTACTTC. Translating gives CASSAPRDNSYEQYF.

This clone was counted a few times. This rearrangement joins TRBV30 to TRBJ2-2, with TRBD2 matching over 11 bases. This CDR3 comprises 15 residues. The germline V gene has CDR1 GTSNPN and CDR2 SVGIG (reference sequence). Unmatched junction bases numbered 0, after V lost 0 bases and J lost 3 bases. The CDR3: CAWSVLAGDTGELFF. CDR3 coding DNA: TGTGCCTGGAGTGTACTAGCGGGGGACACCGGGGAGCTGTTTTTT. The full variable domain, with the rest looked up from reference TRBV30 and TRBJ2-2, is SQTIHQWPATLVQPVGSPLSLECTVEGTSNPNLYWYRQAAGRGLQLLFYSVGIGQISSEVPQNLSASRPQDRQFILSSKKLLLSDSGFYLCAWSVLAGDTGELFFGEGSRLTVL.

This chain joins TRBV7-9 and TRBJ2-5; 7 bases are a match to TRBD1. V was pared by 5 bases and J by 0 bases, with 6 bases of the junction left unmatched. The CDR3 is 15 amino acids. Germline loops: CDR1 SEHNR, CDR2 FQNEAQ (reference sequence). CDR3 residues: CASSHLDRHQETQYF. The CDR3 region has the DNA TGTGCCAGCAGCCACCTGGACAGGCACCAAGAGACCCAGTACTTC.